This T cell receptor beta chain was captured in a study of shared clonotypes between healthy human individuals. Study context: Donor ages ranged 18 to 49 years: two women, a few men. Points from the study as a whole: Clonotypes shared by all four donors outscored non-shared clonotypes in generation probability. Tissue TCR repertoires likely differ from these blood-only repertoires.

CD4+ cells underwent separation, giving CD45RA+ naive and CD45RA-negative memory subsets. About this clone: Its antigen is unknown.

Measured with immunoSEQ multiplex PCR; TCRdb has only the in-frame clones, and not every one. The top ten hold about 0.34% of the sample, which has some 2,500,000 clones, roughly 93% seen once. Sequences were obtained from naive CD4+ T cells from PBMCs. Noted subset: CD45RA+ positively selected. This TCR derives from a man younger than 30 in good health. Some clones in this sample may be carry-over from other donors' samples.

This chain's CDR3 is CASSPPPGGARYNEQFF. In DNA form, the CDR3 reads TGCGCCAGCAGCCCGCCCCCAGGGGGGGCGCGGTACAATGAGCAGTTCTTC. The chain recombines TRBV4-1 with TRBJ2-1, with D perhaps TRBD1 or TRBD2 (7 bases each). The CDR3 contains 17 residues. Germline V lookup: CDR1 MGHRA, CDR2 YSYEKL. V was pared by 4 bases and J by 4 bases, with 20 bases between.